These 20 T cell receptor beta chains came from one sample sequenced in a study of cytomegalovirus exposure and HLA in healthy donors. It was with 60 Vbeta and 13 Jbeta primers that the PCR ran. Generated by immunoSEQ multiplex PCR, the TCRdb table keeps only in-frame clones and is missing some. The sample shows 95,000 to 150,000 clones, about 81% of them seen only once. The sequencing sample was made of PBMCs. These TCRs come from a woman aged 25 to 39 in good health and CMV-seronegative.

Comments on this clone: Other DNA variants within this sample encode the same CDR3. This rearrangement joins TRBV5-6 to TRBJ1-5, with TRBD1 identical over 7 bases. The CDR3 is 14 residues long. Germline lookup yields CDR1 SGHDT and CDR2 YYEEEE. V trimming: 4 bases; J trimming: 1 base; junction bases outside the gene matches: 2. The CDR3 coding sequence is TGTGCCAGCAGCCCAGGGGGGAGCAATCAGCCCCAGCATTTT. Translation: CASSPGGSNQPQHF.

This clone turned up a few times. The chain links TRBV19 to TRBJ1-2, with no clear D. V was trimmed by 7 bases and J by 6 bases, leaving 18 bases between them. This CDR3 region has 14 residues. Germline V gene data show CDR1 as LNHDA and CDR2 as SQIVND (reference sequence). CDR3: CASNNQAEKNGYTF. CDR3 coding DNA: TGTGCCAGTAACAATCAGGCTGAGAAGAATGGCTACACCTTC.

The table lists this clone with a count of one. This chain links TRBV5-1 with TRBJ2-1, with 9 bases identical to TRBD1. The V gene end was trimmed by 0 bases and the J gene end by 6 bases; junction bases not matched to a gene: 7. The CDR3 spans 16 residues. Germline V CDR1 and CDR2: SGHRS, YFSETQ. The CDR3 loop reads CASSLVAGTGSNEQFF. The CDR3 nucleotides are TGCGCCAGCAGCTTGGTTGCCGGGACAGGGAGCAATGAGCAGTTCTTC.

This clone has a handful of counts. The J gene is TRBJ2-1, the V gene TRBV14; tentative D call: TRBD1 (8 bases). CDR1 and CDR2 from the germline V gene are SGHDN and FVKESK. Between the trimmed V and J ends, which lost 6 bases and 3 bases, there was a span of 24 bases. The CDR3 length is 18 residues. The CDR3 loop is CASRQFRTGRAHYNEQFF. The CDR3 DNA sequence: TGTGCCAGCAGACAATTTAGGACAGGGAGGGCTCACTACAATGAGCAGTTCTTC.

The chain combines TRBV5-1 with TRBJ2-1; 11 positions match TRBD2. Trimming removed 0 bases from V and 3 bases from J; junction bases left unmatched: 8. The germline V gene encodes CDR1 SGHRS and CDR2 YFSETQ. This CDR3 spans 18 amino acids. The CDR3 spells CASSLGLAGGIGYNEQFF. In DNA, the CDR3 is TGCGCCAGCAGCTTGGGGCTAGCGGGAGGTATAGGCTACAATGAGCAGTTCTTC.

The genes are TRBV19 and TRBJ1-2; D not certain. This CDR3 is 11 amino acids long. Germline V gives CDR1 LNHDA, CDR2 SQIVND (reference sequence). The V and J ends lost 4 bases and 4 bases respectively, with 4 bases between them. Written as DNA, the CDR3 is TGTGCCAGTAGTAGCAGCTATGGCTACACCTTC. Protein product: CASSSSYGYTF.

This clone was seen just once. V and J are TRBV13 and TRBJ2-1; 9 bases align to TRBD2. The CDR3 extends over 16 amino acids. Germline CDR1 reads PRHDT; CDR2 reads FYEKMQ (reference sequence). Germline trimming cut 7 bases from V and 6 bases from J; bases unmatched to any gene: 13. CDR3 bases: TGTGCCAGCACCCTTATGGGCCTAGCGGGATTCAATGAGCAGTTCTTC. Encoded protein: CASTLMGLAGFNEQFF.

The chain uses TRBV7-6 and TRBJ1-5; 8 bases map to TRBD1. CDR3 length: 15 residues. CDR1 is SGHVS and CDR2 is FNYEAQ in the germline V gene. V shed 0 bases and J 4 bases; nucleotides not matched to a gene: 2. CDR3 residues: CASSLAQGANQPQHF. The DNA for the CDR3 is TGTGCCAGCAGCTTAGCCCAGGGGGCTAATCAGCCCCAGCATTTT.

The V call is TRBV4-1, the J call TRBJ1-4, with a weak D call TRBD1 (5 bases). The CDR3 is 19 amino acids. The germline gives CDR1 MGHRA, CDR2 YSYEKL. V lost 6 bases and J lost 0, with 23 bases in between. The CDR3 coding sequence is TGCGCCAGCAGTCATCCCAGGGTCGGCACGTCAGCAACTAATGAAAAACTGTTTTTT. It translates to CASSHPRVGTSATNEKLFF.

In nucleotides, the CDR3 is TGTGCCAGTAGTTTAAGACAGTCTGAAGCTTTCTTT. Translating gives CASSLRQSEAFF. This sequence joins TRBV19 and TRBJ1-1; D is possibly TRBD1 (5 bases). Germline-derived CDR1 and CDR2 are LNHDA and SQIVND (reference sequence). This CDR3 region has 12 residues. V gave up 5 bases and J gave up 6 bases, with 10 bases separating them.

The chain couples TRBV9 to TRBJ2-5, with TRBD1 identical over 8 bases. CDR1 and CDR2 from the germline V gene are SGDLS and YYNGEE. Trimming removed 2 bases from V and 1 base from J; junction bases left unmatched: 1. The CDR3 is 14 amino acids. CDR3 DNA sequence: TGTGCCAGCAGCGTCGACAGGGGCCAAGAGACCCAGTACTTC. Its protein product is CASSVDRGQETQYF.

This clone was picked up one time. The chain is built from TRBV7-3 and TRBJ2-3; D is possibly TRBD2 (5 bases). The CDR3 runs 13 residues. The V gene's germline CDR1 is SGHTA and CDR2 FQGTGA. Trimming shortened V by 5 bases and J by 4 bases, and 10 bases separated the two germline ends. CDR3 sequence (DNA): TGTGCCAGCAGCCCCACGCGGGCAGATACGCAGTATTTT. Protein product: CASSPTRADTQYF.

Written as DNA, the CDR3 is TGTGCCAGCAGCTTAGTTTCGGACTCCACCTTTCAAGAGACCCAGTACTTC. Translating gives CASSLVSDSTFQETQYF. This chain connects TRBV7-9 to TRBJ2-5, with D maybe TRBD2 (5 bases). Trimming stripped 1 base from V and 2 bases from J, with 17 bases between. CDR1 and CDR2 from the germline V gene are SEHNR and FQNEAQ (reference sequence). This CDR3 has 17 amino acids.

This clone was recorded a few times. The chain uses TRBV7-3 and TRBJ1-2; perhaps TRBD1 as D (6 bases). The CDR3 contains 13 residues. V was pared by 4 bases and J by 5 bases, with 11 bases between. Looked up from germline, CDR1 is SGHTA and CDR2 is FQGTGA. The CDR3 loop reads CASSSGVGYGYTF. In nucleotides, the CDR3 is TGTGCCAGCAGCTCAGGGGTTGGGTATGGCTACACCTTC.

In its sample, this clone was seen once. The V gene is TRBV13, the J gene TRBJ2-5; 8 positions match TRBD2. The DNA end is a closer match to TRBJ2-7, so the J assignment may be wrong. CDR1 is PRHDT and CDR2 is FYEKMQ in the germline V gene (reference sequence). CDR3 length equals 17 residues. CDR3 amino acids: CASSASGGPFPTYEQYF. As DNA, the CDR3 is TGTGCCAGCAGCGCCAGCGGGGGCCCTTTCCCTACCTACGAGCAGTACTTC.

The V call is TRBV2, the J call TRBJ1-5; 7 bases align to TRBD1. The V segment lost 2 bases and the J segment 6 bases; nucleotides outside the gene matches: 7. Germline CDR1 SNHLY, CDR2 FYNNEI. The CDR3 is made up of 15 amino acids. The CDR3 coding sequence is TGTGCCAGCAGTGAAATAACAGGGGTGTTTCAGCCCCAGCATTTT. This translates into CASSEITGVFQPQHF.

The chain uses TRBV10-3 and TRBJ1-1; 7 bases are shared with TRBD1. The CDR3 consists of 12 residues. Germline CDR1 reads ENHRY; CDR2 reads SYGVKD. The J segment lost 1 base and the V segment lost 10 bases, leaving 3 bases of the junction unmatched. CDR3 in amino acids: CATRTGNTEAFF. CDR3 in DNA: TGTGCCACGAGGACAGGGAACACTGAAGCTTTCTTT.

This chain links TRBV6-4 with TRBJ2-7, with 9 bases identical to TRBD2. CDR3 size: 15 residues. The germline gives CDR1 MRHNA, CDR2 SNTAGT. V dropped 3 bases and J dropped 4; count of bases not matched to a gene: 7. This CDR3 is CASSDMLAGEYEQYF. The CDR3 nucleotides are TGTGCCAGCAGTGATATGTTAGCGGGAGAATACGAGCAGTACTTC.

This sequence joins TRBV7-9 and TRBJ2-2; 13 bases line up with TRBD2. V gave up 5 bases and J gave up 3 bases; unmatched junction bases: 9. The CDR3 is made up of 18 amino acids. Per the germline V gene, CDR1 is SEHNR and CDR2 is FQNEAQ (reference sequence). CDR3 bases: TGTGCCAGCAGCCCGGGACTAGCGGGATTAGGTGACACCGGGGAGCTGTTTTTT. It specifies CASSPGLAGLGDTGELFF.

This chain uses TRBV30 with TRBJ1-2, with D possibly TRBD1 on 6 matching bases. This CDR3 is built from 11 residues. V was cut by 4 bases and J by 7 bases, with 10 bases left in between. The V gene's germline CDR1 is GTSNPN and CDR2 SVGIG (reference sequence). Here the CDR3 reads CAWTGAAGYTF. DNA for the CDR3: TGTGCCTGGACAGGGGCGGCTGGCTACACCTTC.